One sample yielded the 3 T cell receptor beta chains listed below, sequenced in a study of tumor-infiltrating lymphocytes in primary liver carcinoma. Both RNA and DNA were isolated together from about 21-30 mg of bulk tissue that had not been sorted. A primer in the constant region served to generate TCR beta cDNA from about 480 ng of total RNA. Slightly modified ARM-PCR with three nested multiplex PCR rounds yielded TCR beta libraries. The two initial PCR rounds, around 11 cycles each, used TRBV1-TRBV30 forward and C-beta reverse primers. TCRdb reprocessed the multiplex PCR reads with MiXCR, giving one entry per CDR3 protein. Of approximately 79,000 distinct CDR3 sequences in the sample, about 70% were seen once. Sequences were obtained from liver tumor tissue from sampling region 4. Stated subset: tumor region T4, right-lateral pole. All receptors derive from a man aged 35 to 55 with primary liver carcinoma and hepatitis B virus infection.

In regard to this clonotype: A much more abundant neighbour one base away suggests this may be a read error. The CDR3 bases are TGTGCCAACAGCCCACAGGGTAAATCCTTAGACTACACCTTC. Its protein product is CANSPQGKSLDYTF. The gene calls are TRBV7-9 and TRBJ1-2; TRBD1 is a possible D gene (6 bases). CDR3 length: 14 residues. CDR1 and CDR2 (germline): SEHNR, FQNEAQ (reference sequence).

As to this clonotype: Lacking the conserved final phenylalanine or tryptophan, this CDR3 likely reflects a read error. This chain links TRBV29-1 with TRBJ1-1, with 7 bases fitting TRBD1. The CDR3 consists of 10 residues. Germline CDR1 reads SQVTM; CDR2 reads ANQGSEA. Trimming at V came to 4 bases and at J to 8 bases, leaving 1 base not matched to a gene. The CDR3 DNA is TGCAGCGTTGCGACAGGGGAAGCTTTCATT. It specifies CSVATGEAFI.

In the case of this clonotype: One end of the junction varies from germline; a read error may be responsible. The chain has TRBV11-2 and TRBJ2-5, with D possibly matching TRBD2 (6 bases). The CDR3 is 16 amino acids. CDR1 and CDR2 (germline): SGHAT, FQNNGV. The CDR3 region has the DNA TGTACCAGCAGATTCCGGGACTCGACCTACCAAGAGACCCAGTACTTC. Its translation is CTSRFRDSTYQETQYF.